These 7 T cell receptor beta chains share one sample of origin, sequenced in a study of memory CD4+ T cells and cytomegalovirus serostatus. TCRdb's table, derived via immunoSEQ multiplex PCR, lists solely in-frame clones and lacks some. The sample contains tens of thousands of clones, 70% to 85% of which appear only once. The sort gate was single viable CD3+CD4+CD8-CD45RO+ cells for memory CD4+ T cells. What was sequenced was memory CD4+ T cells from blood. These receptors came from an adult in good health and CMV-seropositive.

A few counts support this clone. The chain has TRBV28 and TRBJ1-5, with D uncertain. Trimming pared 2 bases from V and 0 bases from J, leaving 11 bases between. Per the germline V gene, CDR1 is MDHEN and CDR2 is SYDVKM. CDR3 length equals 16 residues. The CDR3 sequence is CASSLIPAISNQPQHF. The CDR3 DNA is TGTGCCAGCAGTTTAATCCCAGCCATTAGCAATCAGCCCCAGCATTTT.

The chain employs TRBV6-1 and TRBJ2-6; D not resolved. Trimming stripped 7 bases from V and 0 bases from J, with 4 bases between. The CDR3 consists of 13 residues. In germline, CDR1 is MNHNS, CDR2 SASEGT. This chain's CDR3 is CASMNSGANVLTF. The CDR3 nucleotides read TGTGCCAGCATGAACTCTGGGGCCAACGTCCTGACTTTC.

CDR3 region: CASRGSGWDQPQHF. Written as DNA, the CDR3 is TGTGCCAGCAGGGGATCGGGATGGGATCAGCCCCAGCATTTT. The rearrangement joins TRBV7-8 to TRBJ1-5; D uncertain. Germline V gene lookup returns CDR1 SGHVS and CDR2 FQNEAQ. Between the trimmed V and J ends, which lost 6 bases and 5 bases, there was a span of 14 bases. The CDR3 covers 14 residues.

The CDR3 DNA reads TGTGCCAGCAGTGAATTCATAGGGGCTCTTGCGATTGGGGAGACCCAGTACTTC. Translating it yields CASSEFIGALAIGETQYF. V is TRBV6-1 and J is TRBJ2-5; TRBD1 might be the D (5 bases). V was trimmed by 2 bases and J by 5 bases, leaving 24 bases between them. This CDR3 spans 18 amino acids. Germline-derived CDR1 and CDR2 are MNHNS and SASEGT.

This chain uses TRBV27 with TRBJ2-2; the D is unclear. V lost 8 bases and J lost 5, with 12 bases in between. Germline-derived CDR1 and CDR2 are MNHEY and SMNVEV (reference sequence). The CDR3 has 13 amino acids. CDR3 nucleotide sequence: TGTGCCAGCGGCCACCCGCCAACCGGGGAGCTGTTTTTT. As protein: CASGHPPTGELFF.

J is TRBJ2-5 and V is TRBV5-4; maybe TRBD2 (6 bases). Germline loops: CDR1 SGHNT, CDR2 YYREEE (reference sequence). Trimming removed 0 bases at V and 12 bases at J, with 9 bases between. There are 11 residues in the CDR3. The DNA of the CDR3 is TGTGCCAGCAGCTTGGGGGGGGAGAAGTACTTC. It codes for CASSLGGEKYF.

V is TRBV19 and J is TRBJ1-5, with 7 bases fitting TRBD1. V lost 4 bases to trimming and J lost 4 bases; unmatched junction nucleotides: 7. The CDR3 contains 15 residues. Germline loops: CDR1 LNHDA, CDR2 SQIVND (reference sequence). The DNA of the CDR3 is TGTGCCAGTAGTAGAGGGACAGCTACTAATCAGCCCCAGCATTTT. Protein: CASSRGTATNQPQHF.